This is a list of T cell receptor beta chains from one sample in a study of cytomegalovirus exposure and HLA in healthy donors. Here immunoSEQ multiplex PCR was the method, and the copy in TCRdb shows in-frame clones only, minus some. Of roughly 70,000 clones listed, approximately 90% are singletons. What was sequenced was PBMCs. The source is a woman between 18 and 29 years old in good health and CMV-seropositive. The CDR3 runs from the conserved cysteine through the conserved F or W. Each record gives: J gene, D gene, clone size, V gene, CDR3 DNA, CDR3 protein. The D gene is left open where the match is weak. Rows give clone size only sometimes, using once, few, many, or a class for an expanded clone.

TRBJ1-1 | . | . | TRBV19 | TGTGCCAGTAGTATCGATTGGTTGGGGCAAAGGAACACTGAAGCTTTCTTT | CASSIDWLGQRNTEAFF
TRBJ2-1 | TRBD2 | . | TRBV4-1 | TGCGCCAGCAGCCAAGACAGGACTAGTTTCAGGGAGCAGTTCTTC | CASSQDRTSFREQFF
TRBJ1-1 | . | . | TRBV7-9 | TGTGCCAGCAGCTTGATTCAGGATAGCACTGAAGCTTTCTTT | CASSLIQDSTEAFF
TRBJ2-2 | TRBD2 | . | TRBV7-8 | TGTGCCAGCAGCTTAGTGGGACTAGATCTCGCGAACACCGGGGAGCTGTTTTTT | CASSLVGLDLANTGELFF
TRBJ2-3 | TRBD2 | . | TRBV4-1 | TGCGCCAGCAGCCAAGAGTCTTTTGCGGGAGGCACAGATACGCAGTATTTT | CASSQESFAGGTDTQYF
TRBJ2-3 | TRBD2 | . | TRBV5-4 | TGTGCCAGCAGCTTGGAGTTTAAGAGCGGGGGGGCCTATGATACGCAGTATTTT | CASSLEFKSGGAYDTQYF
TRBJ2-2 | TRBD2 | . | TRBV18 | TGTGCCAGCTCACCACCGAATTTAGCGGGTGTCCTGAACACCGGGGAGCTGTTTTTT | CASSPPNLAGVLNTGELFF
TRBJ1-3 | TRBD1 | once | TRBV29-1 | TGCAGCGCCGGTAATTCGCAGGGGGCCTCTGGAAACACCATATATTTT | CSAGNSQGASGNTIYF
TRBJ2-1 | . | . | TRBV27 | TGTGCCAGCAGTTTCACTCCTCATGAGCAGTTCTTC | CASSFTPHEQFF
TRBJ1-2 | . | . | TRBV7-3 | TGTGCCAGCAGCTTAACTCGGTCCCCACGGGAAGGCTACACCTTC | CASSLTRSPREGYTF
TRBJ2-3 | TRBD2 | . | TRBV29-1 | TGCAGCGTTGAATTAGGAACTAGCGGAACTGTAGATACGCAGTATTTT | CSVELGTSGTVDTQYF